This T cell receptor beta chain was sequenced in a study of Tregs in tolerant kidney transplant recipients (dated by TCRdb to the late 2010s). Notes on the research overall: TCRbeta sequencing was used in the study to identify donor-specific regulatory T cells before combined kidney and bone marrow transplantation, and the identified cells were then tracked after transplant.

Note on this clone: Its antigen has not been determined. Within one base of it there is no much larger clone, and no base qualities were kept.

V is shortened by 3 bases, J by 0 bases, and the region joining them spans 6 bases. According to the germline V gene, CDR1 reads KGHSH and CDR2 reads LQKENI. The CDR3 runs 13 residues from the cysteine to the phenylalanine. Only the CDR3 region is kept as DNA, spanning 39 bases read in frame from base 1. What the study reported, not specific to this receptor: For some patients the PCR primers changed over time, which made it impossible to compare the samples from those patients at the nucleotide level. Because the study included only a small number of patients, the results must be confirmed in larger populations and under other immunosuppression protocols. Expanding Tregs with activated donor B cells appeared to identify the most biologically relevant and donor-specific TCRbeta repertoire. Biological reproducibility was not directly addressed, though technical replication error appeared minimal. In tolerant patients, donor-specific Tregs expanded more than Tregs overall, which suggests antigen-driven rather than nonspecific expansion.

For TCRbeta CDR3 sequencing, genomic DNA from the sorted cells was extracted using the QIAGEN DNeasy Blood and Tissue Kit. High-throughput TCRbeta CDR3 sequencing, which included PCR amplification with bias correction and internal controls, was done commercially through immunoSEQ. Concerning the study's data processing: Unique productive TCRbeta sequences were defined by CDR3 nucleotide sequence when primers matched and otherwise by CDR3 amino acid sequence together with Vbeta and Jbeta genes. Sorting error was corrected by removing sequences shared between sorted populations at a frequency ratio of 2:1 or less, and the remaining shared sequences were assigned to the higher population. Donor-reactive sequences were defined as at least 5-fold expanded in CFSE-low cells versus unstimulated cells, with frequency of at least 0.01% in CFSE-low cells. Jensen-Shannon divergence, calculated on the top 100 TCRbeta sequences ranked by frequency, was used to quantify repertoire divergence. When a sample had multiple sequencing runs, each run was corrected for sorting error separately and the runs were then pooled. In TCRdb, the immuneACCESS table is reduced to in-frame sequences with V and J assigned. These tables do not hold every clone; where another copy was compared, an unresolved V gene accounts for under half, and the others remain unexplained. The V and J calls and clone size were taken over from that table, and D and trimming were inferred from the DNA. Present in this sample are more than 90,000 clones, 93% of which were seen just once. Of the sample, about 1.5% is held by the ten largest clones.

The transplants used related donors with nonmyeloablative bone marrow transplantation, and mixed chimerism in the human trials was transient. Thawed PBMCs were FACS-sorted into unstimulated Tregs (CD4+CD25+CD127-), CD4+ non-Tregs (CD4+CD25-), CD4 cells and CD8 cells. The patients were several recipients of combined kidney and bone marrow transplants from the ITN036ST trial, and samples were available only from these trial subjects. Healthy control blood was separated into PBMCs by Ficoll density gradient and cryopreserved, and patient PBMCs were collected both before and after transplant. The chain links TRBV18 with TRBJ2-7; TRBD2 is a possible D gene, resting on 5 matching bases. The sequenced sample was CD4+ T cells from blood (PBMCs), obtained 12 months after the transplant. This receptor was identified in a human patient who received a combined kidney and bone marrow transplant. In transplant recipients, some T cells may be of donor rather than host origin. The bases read TGTGCCAGCTCACCTGGGAGCTCCTACGAGCAGTACTTC. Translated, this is CASSPGSSYEQYF.